These 28 T cell receptor beta chains were sequenced from one sample in a study of blood T cells in healthy people across ages. With a J-beta primer mix and a sample-barcoded 5' primer, a second PCR ran 7 to 11 cycles. From the 5' RACE reads, TCRdb called clonotypes with MiXCR, one entry per CDR3 protein. The top ten clones hold roughly 18% of a sample with about 780,000 distinct CDR3 sequences, about 45% of them seen once. The sequencing sample was made of blood. The origin of the receptors is a man older than 75 in good health.

The chain uses TRBV12-3 or TRBV12-4 and TRBJ2-7; D call uncertain. This CDR3 contains 14 residues. V was pared by 2 bases and J by 3 bases, with 11 bases between. The chain's CDR3 is CASSLSRTYYEQYF. CDR3 sequence (DNA): TGTGCCAGCAGTTTAAGCCGGACCTACTACGAGCAGTACTTC.

This clonotype was recorded a few times. V gene TRBV11-2 combines with J gene TRBJ2-5, with 7 bases matching TRBD1. This CDR3 has 15 residues. Germline CDR1 and CDR2: SGHAT and FQNNGV. Losses at the gene ends were 0 bases for V and 11 bases for J; bases not matched to a gene: 12. CDR3 DNA sequence: TGTGCCAGCAGCTTAGATCTACAGGGGATAGAGGAGCAGTACTTC. Protein sequence: CASSLDLQGIEEQYF.

This clonotype was seen a single time. The J gene is TRBJ2-5, the V gene TRBV6-2 or TRBV6-3; D is possibly TRBD2 (6 bases). Germline assignment: CDR1 MNHEY and CDR2 SVGEGT. This CDR3 spans 15 amino acids. The V and J ends lost 4 bases and 3 bases respectively, with 15 bases between them. The CDR3 bases are TGTGCCAGCAGTTCCCTTATCGGGAGAGAAGAGACCCAGTACTTC. Translation: CASSSLIGREETQYF.

This chain links TRBV20-1 with TRBJ1-6; 8 bases map to TRBD1. The V segment lost 5 bases and the J segment 5 bases; nucleotides outside the gene matches: 2. The CDR3 runs 13 residues. Germline V gene data show CDR1 as DFQATT and CDR2 as SNEGSKA (reference sequence). CDR3 bases: TGCAGTGCTTGGACAGGGCATAATTCACCCCTCCACTTT. Amino acids: CSAWTGHNSPLHF.

This clonotype was picked up a small number of times. The chain couples TRBV6-5 to TRBJ2-5, with 12 bases that match TRBD2. After removal of 6 bases from V and 0 bases from J, the junction contained 2 bases not matched to a gene. Looked up from germline, CDR1 is MNHEY and CDR2 is SVGAGI. CDR3 length equals 15 residues. The CDR3 DNA reads TGTGCCAGCAGACGGACTAGCGGGGACCAAGAGACCCAGTACTTC. This gives the protein CASRRTSGDQETQYF.

This chain uses TRBV7-2 with TRBJ2-7; 8 bases are a match to TRBD1. Per germline, CDR1 SGHTA and CDR2 FQGNSA. V gave up 1 base and J gave up 5 bases; unmatched junction bases: 7. CDR3 size: 15 residues. CDR3 loop: CASSLVWDRFDEQYF. The CDR3 nucleotides read TGTGCCAGCAGCTTAGTGTGGGACAGGTTTGACGAGCAGTACTTC. Supplemented by reference TRBV7-2 and TRBJ2-7, the full variable domain reads GAGVSQSPSNKVTEKGKDVELRCDPISGHTALYWYRQSLGQGLEFLIYFQGNSAPDKSGLPSDRFSAERTGGSVSTLTIQRTQQEDSAVYLCASSLVWDRFDEQYFGPGTRLTVT.

This chain uses TRBV21-1 with TRBJ1-2; the tabulated D call, TRBD1, remains unverified against the DNA. TRBV21-1 is given as a pseudogene. The length of the CDR3 is 15 residues. The CDR3 DNA sequence: TGTGCCAGCAGCAAAGGGATAACAGGCAACTATGGCTACACCTTC. Its translation: CASSKGITGNYGYTF.

The chain employs TRBV10-3 and TRBJ2-3; 9 bases are a match to TRBD2. CDR1 and CDR2 from the germline V gene are ENHRY and SYGVKD. The CDR3 is made up of 13 amino acids. The V gene end was trimmed by 11 bases and the J gene end by 3 bases; junction bases not matched to a gene: 6. In DNA form, the CDR3 reads TGTGCCGTAGCGGGAGTAGGGACAGATACGCAGTATTTT. This gives the protein CAVAGVGTDTQYF.

This chain uses TRBV20-1 with TRBJ2-2; 7 bases fit TRBD1. CDR1 is DFQATT, CDR2 SNEGSKA, per germline (reference sequence). Trimming at V came to 6 bases and at J to 0 bases, leaving 7 bases not matched to a gene. This CDR3 comprises 15 residues. Here the CDR3 DNA reads TGCAGTGCCTACCGAGGGACAGCGAACACCGGGGAGCTGTTTTTT. Its translation: CSAYRGTANTGELFF.

The J gene is TRBJ1-4, the V gene TRBV15, with a tentative D call TRBD1 (6 bases). V shed 4 bases and J shed 7 bases, with 7 bases lying between them. This CDR3 is built from 12 residues. The V gene's germline CDR1 is LNHNV and CDR2 YYDKDF (reference sequence). The CDR3 here is CATSTRGEKLFF. CDR3 nucleotides: TGTGCCACCAGCACCAGGGGTGAAAAACTGTTTTTT.

The table lists this clonotype with a few counts. The chain joins TRBV10-3 to TRBJ2-5; a weak D match, TRBD1 (6 bases). Germline CDR1 ENHRY, CDR2 SYGVKD. V lost 8 bases and J 1 base, leaving 8 bases between the germline ends. The CDR3 consists of 12 residues. The chain's CDR3 is CAIGQPQETQYF. Written as DNA, the CDR3 is TGTGCCATCGGACAGCCCCAAGAGACCCAGTACTTC.

The chain carries TRBV20-1 and TRBJ1-5; possible D gene TRBD1, 6 bases. The V gene lost 6 bases and the J gene lost 5 bases, with 14 bases spanning the gap. The CDR3 covers 13 residues. Per the germline V gene, CDR1 is DFQATT and CDR2 is SNEGSKA (reference sequence). The CDR3 spells CSALDREDQPQHF. The CDR3, as DNA: TGCAGTGCCTTGGACAGAGAGGATCAGCCCCAGCATTTT.

The chain combines TRBV4-3 with TRBJ2-1; 15 bases map to TRBD2. CDR3 length: 17 residues. With 1 base clipped from V and 7 bases from J, the junction kept 5 bases outside the gene matches. Germline CDR1 and CDR2: LGHNA and YSLEER. CDR3 nucleotides: TGCGCCAGCAGCCAAGGGACTAGCGGGAGGGTAATAAATGAGCAGTTCTTC. Its protein product is CASSQGTSGRVINEQFF.

The V and J genes are TRBV5-1 and TRBJ1-1, with TRBD1 matching over 7 bases. Losses at the gene ends were 0 bases for V and 7 bases for J; bases not matched to a gene: 9. The V gene's germline CDR1 is SGHRS and CDR2 YFSETQ. The CDR3 spans 15 residues. CDR3 protein: CASSLGTGTDLEAFF. The CDR3 nucleotides read TGCGCCAGCAGCTTGGGGACCGGGACAGATCTTGAAGCTTTCTTT. Supplemented by reference TRBV5-1 and TRBJ1-1, the full variable domain reads KAGVTQTPRYLIKTRGQQVTLSCSPISGHRSVSWYQQTPGQGLQFLFEYFSETQRNKGNFPGRFSGRQFSNSRSEMNVSTLELGDSALYLCASSLGTGTDLEAFFGQGTRLTVV.

Worth noting for this clonotype: A much more abundant neighbour one base away suggests this may be a read error. The chain combines TRBV7-2 with TRBJ2-5; no reliable D call. CDR3 size: 15 residues. CDR1 SGHTA and CDR2 FQGNSA come from the germline V gene. The CDR3 nucleotides read TGTGCCAGCAGATACCAGACGGAATCGCAAGAGGCCCAGTACTTC. Its translation is CASRYQTESQEAQYF.

The chain carries TRBV28 and TRBJ2-5; TRBD1 agrees at 9 bases. This CDR3 spans 15 amino acids. Per germline, CDR1 MDHEN and CDR2 SYDVKM. V gave up 4 bases and J gave up 7 bases; unmatched junction bases: 10. Written as DNA, the CDR3 is TGTGCCAGCAGTTCCTCGGGACAGGGCATCCCGACCCAGTACTTC. It translates to CASSSSGQGIPTQYF.

The chain is built from TRBV4-2 and TRBJ2-3, with a tentative D call TRBD2 (6 bases). Germline CDR1 LGHNA, CDR2 YNFKEQ. V was trimmed by 0 bases and J by 4 bases, leaving 26 bases between them. The CDR3 length is 20 residues. The CDR3 coding sequence is TGTGCCAGCAGCCAAGACCGGTTCGTCGCGCCCCCCGGGAGCTCAGATACGCAGTATTTT. Translation: CASSQDRFVAPPGSSDTQYF.

The chain recombines TRBV12-3 or TRBV12-4 with TRBJ1-1; no clear D gene. The CDR3 contains 13 residues. The V end was cut by 6 bases, the J end by 1 base, with 9 bases between. The CDR3 region has the DNA TGTGCCAGCAGAAGCTCGGGGAACACTGAAGCTTTCTTT. Amino acids: CASRSSGNTEAFF.

The rearrangement joins TRBV4-2 to TRBJ1-1, with unresolved D. V was clipped by 1 base and J by 3 bases, with 12 bases between them. The CDR3 is 15 amino acids. Germline V gene sequence: CDR1 LGHNA, CDR2 YNFKEQ. CDR3 sequence (DNA): TGTGCCAGCAGCCAAGTATTAGGCCTTGACACTGAAGCTTTCTTT. Its translation: CASSQVLGLDTEAFF.

The rearrangement links TRBV7-9 to TRBJ2-7; 7 bases match TRBD2. The junction had 10 bases not matched to a gene; V was cut back by 5 bases and J by 0 bases. CDR3 size: 16 residues. The germline V gene has CDR1 SEHNR and CDR2 FQNEAQ (reference sequence). Here the CDR3 reads CASSPREGKSSYEQYF. CDR3 coding DNA: TGTGCCAGCAGCCCAAGGGAGGGCAAAAGCTCCTACGAGCAGTACTTC.

The chain uses TRBV9 and TRBJ2-5; D unclear. This CDR3 has 13 residues. CDR1 and CDR2 (germline): SGDLS, YYNGEE. V was clipped by 3 bases and J by 3 bases, with 9 bases between them. Written as DNA, the CDR3 is TGTGCCAGCAGCGAGGCTTCAAAAGAGACCCAGTACTTC. It yields the protein CASSEASKETQYF.

This clonotype was observed a few times. The V gene is TRBV20-1, the J gene TRBJ2-7, with 7 bases that match TRBD2. The CDR3 consists of 11 residues. With 7 bases clipped from V and 3 bases from J, the junction kept 3 bases outside the gene matches. Germline loops: CDR1 DFQATT, CDR2 SNEGSKA (reference sequence). DNA for the CDR3: TGCAGTGTAGGGACTATCTACGAGCAGTACTTC. Its translation: CSVGTIYEQYF.

The chain has TRBV15 and TRBJ1-2; 7 nucleotides align to TRBD1. This CDR3 is built from 15 residues. Trimming cost V 0 bases and J 0 bases; bases outside gene matches: 1. Germline CDR1 is LNHNV and CDR2 is YYDKDF (reference sequence). CDR3 in amino acids: CATSREGTANYGYTF. As DNA, the CDR3 is TGTGCCACCAGCAGAGAAGGGACAGCTAACTATGGCTACACCTTC.

The V gene is TRBV7-2, the J gene TRBJ2-2; TRBD2 might be the D (6 bases). From germline, CDR1 is SGHTA and CDR2 FQGNSA. V lost 0 bases to trimming and J lost 6 bases, with 14 bases between them. The CDR3 is 16 residues long. The chain's CDR3 is CASSLARRGGAGELFF. The CDR3 nucleotides read TGTGCCAGCAGCTTAGCGCGACGGGGCGGGGCCGGGGAGCTGTTTTTT.

The chain carries TRBV7-2 and TRBJ2-7; D ambiguous. The CDR3 covers 13 residues. CDR1 SGHTA and CDR2 FQGNSA come from the germline V gene. Trimming pared 1 base from V and 6 bases from J, leaving 10 bases between. The CDR3 coding sequence is TGTGCCAGCAGCTTAGTCTCAGCTACCGAGCAGTACTTC. Its protein is CASSLVSATEQYF.

This clonotype has just a few counts. The chain combines TRBV6-5 with TRBJ1-1; D possibly corresponds to TRBD1 (5 bases). Germline V CDR1 and CDR2: MNHEY, SVGAGI. This CDR3 region has 14 residues. Trimming left V 7 bases short and J 0 bases short, with 12 bases between. CDR3 nucleotides: TGTGCCAGCAACCGAGGGGAGCTGAACACTGAAGCTTTCTTT. Translating gives CASNRGELNTEAFF.

The V call is TRBV24-1, the J call TRBJ2-3, with TRBD2 matching over 12 bases. Germline CDR1 reads KGHDR; CDR2 reads SFDVKD. CDR3 size: 16 residues. Unmatched junction bases numbered 4, after V lost 5 bases and J lost 2 bases. The CDR3 DNA follows: TGTGCCACCAGTGGCGGGACTAGCGGGCTCACAGATACGCAGTATTTT. Its protein product is CATSGGTSGLTDTQYF.

The chain employs TRBV25-1 and TRBJ2-1; weak D call: TRBD2 (5 bases). Germline V lookup: CDR1 MGHDK, CDR2 SYGVNS. V was shortened by 3 bases and J by 2 bases, with 11 bases between the two germline ends. The CDR3 consists of 15 residues. The CDR3 sequence: CASSDWESAYNEQFF. The CDR3 nucleotides are TGTGCCAGCAGTGATTGGGAGAGCGCCTACAATGAGCAGTTCTTC.